These 5 T cell receptor beta chains were all obtained from the same sample, sequenced in a study of blood T cells in healthy people across ages. Then a second PCR, running roughly 7 to 11 cycles, was carried out with a sample-barcoded 5' primer and a J-beta primer mix. TCRdb recomputed calls from the 5' RACE reads with MiXCR, one row per CDR3 protein. Found here are 1.5 million to 2 million distinct CDR3 sequences, 28% of them singletons; the top ten hold roughly 8%. The sequenced sample consisted of blood. These receptor sequences come from a woman in her 30s in good health.

This clonotype was seen ten or more times. The rearrangement links TRBV5-1 to TRBJ2-7, with 7 bases identical to TRBD1. Germline trimming cut 5 bases from V and 0 bases from J; bases unmatched to any gene: 11. The CDR3 loop spans 16 amino acids. In germline, CDR1 is SGHRS, CDR2 YFSETQ. Here the CDR3 reads CASRPDRATLSYEQYF. CDR3 coding DNA: TGCGCCAGCAGACCTGACAGGGCAACCCTCTCCTACGAGCAGTACTTC.

This clonotype was picked up a small number of times. This chain links TRBV11-1 with TRBJ2-3; possible D gene TRBD1, 6 bases. Germline lookup yields CDR1 SGHAT and CDR2 FQDESV (reference sequence). The CDR3 is 16 residues long. Trimming left V 7 bases short and J 3 bases short, with 20 bases between. The CDR3 spells CASTQLGQGRTDTQYF. CDR3 bases: TGTGCCAGCACCCAGCTGGGGCAGGGGAGAACAGATACGCAGTATTTT. Combining the CDR3 with reference TRBV11-1 and TRBJ2-3 gives the whole variable domain EAEVAQSPRYKITEKSQAVAFWCDPISGHATLYWYRQILGQGPELLVQFQDESVVDDSQLPKDRFSAERLKGVDSTLKIQPAELGDSAMYLCASTQLGQGRTDTQYFGPGTRLTVL.

This clonotype appeared a few times. This chain joins TRBV18 and TRBJ2-7, with 10 bases lining up with TRBD1. The CDR3 sequence is 16 residues long. The V gene's germline CDR1 is KGHSH and CDR2 LQKENI. Trimming took 6 bases from V and 3 from J; bases not matched to a gene: 11. The CDR3 nucleotides read TGTGCCAGCTCGCCGATCTCTCGGGACAGGGGCTACGAGCAGTACTTC. This gives the protein CASSPISRDRGYEQYF.

The rearrangement joins TRBV7-6 to TRBJ2-5; tentatively, D is TRBD1 (5 bases). Trimming shortened V by 5 bases and J by 0 bases, and 10 bases separated the two germline ends. The CDR3 is 14 amino acids. CDR1 and CDR2 from the germline V gene are SGHVS and FNYEAQ. In DNA form, the CDR3 reads TGTGCCAGCAGCATAGGGGTTAACCAAGAGACCCAGTACTTC. Amino acids: CASSIGVNQETQYF.

This clonotype appeared a few times. The rearrangement links TRBV5-1 to TRBJ2-4; no firm D call. V was pared by 1 base and J by 6 bases, with 14 bases between. CDR1 SGHRS and CDR2 YFSETQ come from the germline V gene. The CDR3 is 15 amino acids. CDR3 amino acids: CASSLNPADGNIQYF. The CDR3 DNA reads TGCGCCAGCAGCTTGAATCCGGCTGATGGAAACATTCAGTACTTC.